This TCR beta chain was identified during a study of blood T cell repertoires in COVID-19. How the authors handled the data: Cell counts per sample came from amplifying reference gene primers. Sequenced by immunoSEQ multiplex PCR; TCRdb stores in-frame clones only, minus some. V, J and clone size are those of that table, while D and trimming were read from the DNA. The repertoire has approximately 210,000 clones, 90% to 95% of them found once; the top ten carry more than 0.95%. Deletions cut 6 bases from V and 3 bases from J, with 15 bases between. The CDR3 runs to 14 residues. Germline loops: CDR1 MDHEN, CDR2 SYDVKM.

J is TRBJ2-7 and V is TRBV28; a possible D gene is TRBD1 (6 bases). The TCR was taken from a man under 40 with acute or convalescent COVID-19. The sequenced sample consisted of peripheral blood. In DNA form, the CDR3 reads TGTGCCAGCAGCCAACAGGGATTCGGCTACGAGCAGTACTTC. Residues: CASSQQGFGYEQYF.